The TCR beta chain described here comes from a study of blood T cell repertoires in COVID-19. The protocol was immunoSEQ multiplex PCR, while the TCRdb copy is restricted to in-frame clones and leaves out a portion. The table lists roughly 55,000 clones, around four fifths of them singletons. This TCR came from a woman aged 55-75 years with acute or convalescent COVID-19. The sample taken for sequencing was peripheral blood.

CDR3 sequence: CSASGAGSSNTGELFF. The CDR3 region has the DNA TGCAGTGCTAGTGGGGCAGGATCCTCGAACACCGGGGAGCTGTTTTTT. The J gene is TRBJ2-2, the V gene TRBV20-1; possible D gene TRBD1, 5 bases. CDR3 length: 16 residues. The V end was cut by 3 bases, the J end by 0 bases, with 14 bases between. Germline V lookup: CDR1 DFQATT, CDR2 SNEGSKA (reference sequence).